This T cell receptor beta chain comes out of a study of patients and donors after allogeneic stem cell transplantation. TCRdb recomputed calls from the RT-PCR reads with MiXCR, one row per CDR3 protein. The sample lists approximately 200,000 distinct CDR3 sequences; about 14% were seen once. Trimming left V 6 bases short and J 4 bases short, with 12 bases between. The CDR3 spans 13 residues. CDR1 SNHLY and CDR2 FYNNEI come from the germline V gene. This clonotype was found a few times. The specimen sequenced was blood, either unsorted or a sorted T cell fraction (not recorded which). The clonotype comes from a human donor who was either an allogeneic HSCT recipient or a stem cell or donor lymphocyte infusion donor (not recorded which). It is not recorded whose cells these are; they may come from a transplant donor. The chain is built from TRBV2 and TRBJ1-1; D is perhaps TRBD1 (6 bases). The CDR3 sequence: CASRTDRSTEAFF. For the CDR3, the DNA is TGTGCCAGCAGGACCGACAGGAGCACTGAAGCTTTCTTT. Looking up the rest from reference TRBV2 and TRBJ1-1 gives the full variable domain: EPEVTQTPSHQVTQMGQEVILRCVPISNHLYFYWYRQILGQKVEFLVSFYNNEISEKSEIFDDQFSVERPDGSNFTLKIRSTKLEDSAMYFCASRTDRSTEAFFGQGTRLTVV.